These 14 T cell receptor beta chains were sequenced from one sample in a study of blood T cell repertoires in COVID-19. Here immunoSEQ multiplex PCR was the method, and the copy in TCRdb shows in-frame clones only, minus some. There are under 350,000 clones in the sample; around 85% occur only once, and 7.2% lies in the top ten. The sequenced sample was peripheral blood. Receptors originate from a human donor in a cohort sampled during active COVID-19.

With respect to this clone: This same CDR3 is encoded by further DNA sequences in the sample. The chain is built from TRBV24-1 and TRBJ2-2; 8 nucleotides line up with TRBD1. The J segment lost 2 bases and the V segment lost 4 bases, leaving 5 bases of the junction unmatched. Germline CDR1 is KGHDR and CDR2 is SFDVKD. This CDR3 is 16 amino acids long. As DNA, the CDR3 is TGTGCCACCAGTGACCCGGGACAGGCAAACACCGGGGAGCTGTTTTTT. Translation gives CATSDPGQANTGELFF.

J is TRBJ1-1 and V is TRBV7-9, with a possible D match to TRBD1 (6 bases). Germline V gene lookup returns CDR1 SEHNR and CDR2 FQNEAQ (reference sequence). The CDR3 has 15 amino acids. V lost 3 bases to trimming and J lost 2 bases, with 13 bases between them. DNA of the CDR3: TGTGCCAGCAGCTTTACCGGGACACAAAACACTGAAGCTTTCTTT. Translated: CASSFTGTQNTEAFF.

CDR3 sequence: CASGLSGTDTQYF. CDR3 coding DNA: TGTGCTAGTGGTTTAAGCGGCACAGATACGCAGTATTTT. V usage is TRBV12-5 and J usage is TRBJ2-3, with D unclear. This CDR3 has 13 amino acids. CDR1 is LGHNT and CDR2 is FRNRAP in the germline V gene. V was pared by 3 bases and J by 1 base, with 5 bases between.

The V call is TRBV3-1 (or the pseudogene TRBV3-2), the J call TRBJ1-3, with 9 bases matching TRBD1. V lost 7 bases and J lost 4; bases outside the gene matches: 11. The germline V gene encodes CDR1 LGHDT and CDR2 YNNKEL (reference sequence). The CDR3 loop spans 16 amino acids. The CDR3 DNA sequence: TGTGCCAGCACCAAAGGGGACAGGGTAGGAGGAAACACCATATATTTT. This codes for CASTKGDRVGGNTIYF.

The V and J genes are TRBV7-9 and TRBJ1-2; TRBD1 aligns across 8 bases. In germline, CDR1 is SEHNR, CDR2 FQNEAQ (reference sequence). This CDR3 region has 14 residues. Trimming took 6 bases from V and 2 from J; bases not matched to a gene: 5. The CDR3 region is CASSWGQENYGYTF. CDR3 DNA sequence: TGTGCCAGCAGTTGGGGACAGGAGAACTATGGCTACACCTTC.

The rearrangement links TRBV6-5 to TRBJ1-2; D perhaps matches TRBD1 (6 bases). The ends were cut back, 2 bases at V and 3 bases at J, with 13 bases in the middle. Germline-derived CDR1 and CDR2 are MNHEY and SVGAGI. The CDR3 sequence is 15 residues long. The CDR3 DNA follows: TGTGCCAGCAGTTACCATTCAGGGGCCCACTATGGCTACACCTTC. Protein sequence: CASSYHSGAHYGYTF.

The CDR3 bases are TGTGCCAGCAGCCCCGGGACACTGAATGAAAAACTGTTTTTT. It is translated as CASSPGTLNEKLFF. The chain employs TRBV6-5 and TRBJ1-4; D perhaps matches TRBD1 (6 bases). The CDR3 consists of 14 residues. V lost 6 bases, J lost 5 bases, and 13 bases lay in between. Germline V lookup: CDR1 MNHEY, CDR2 SVGAGI.

A note on this clone: At the DNA level, this CDR3 is encoded by other sequences in the same sample as well. The rearrangement links TRBV13 to TRBJ1-2; the match to TRBD1 covers 7 bases. V lost 4 bases and J lost 2; bases outside the gene matches: 4. Per germline, CDR1 PRHDT and CDR2 FYEKMQ (reference sequence). This CDR3 comprises 14 residues. CDR3 DNA: TGTGCCAGCAGCTCCTTGACAGGGAACTATGGCTACACCTTC. It specifies CASSSLTGNYGYTF.

The chain links TRBV12-3 or TRBV12-4 to TRBJ2-1, with TRBD1 identical over 9 bases. This CDR3 region has 11 residues. Trimming at V came to 6 bases and at J to 15 bases, leaving 6 bases not matched to a gene. The CDR3 DNA reads TGTGCCAGCAGCCCGGGACAGGGCCGGTTCTTC. The encoded protein is CASSPGQGRFF.

The chain carries TRBV5-1 and TRBJ2-5; D possibly corresponds to TRBD2 (5 bases). The CDR3 runs to 14 residues. V lost 2 bases, J lost 5 bases, and 13 bases lay in between. Germline V lookup: CDR1 SGHRS, CDR2 YFSETQ. This chain's CDR3 is CASSLADRWETQYF. The DNA for the CDR3 is TGCGCCAGCAGCTTAGCGGACCGGTGGGAGACCCAGTACTTC.

The chain is built from TRBV5-5 and TRBJ1-5; D is unclear. V lost 0 bases and J lost 1, with 11 bases in between. Per germline, CDR1 SGHKS and CDR2 YYEKEE (reference sequence). The CDR3 has 16 amino acids. The CDR3 coding sequence is TGTGCCAGCAGCTTGGAGGTGGGAGAGAGCAATCAGCCCCAGCATTTT. Translation gives CASSLEVGESNQPQHF.

The chain has TRBV7-6 and TRBJ2-1; 15 bases are a match to TRBD2. J gave up 3 bases and V 2 bases, and 5 bases lay outside the gene matches. Germline V gene lookup returns CDR1 SGHVS and CDR2 FNYEAQ. The CDR3 is made up of 18 amino acids. The CDR3: CASSLSGLAGGVYNEQFF. For the CDR3, the DNA is TGTGCCAGCAGCTTATCGGGACTAGCGGGGGGAGTCTACAATGAGCAGTTCTTC.

The gene calls are TRBV5-4 and TRBJ2-1; D is ambiguous. The CDR3 runs to 14 residues. Looked up from germline, CDR1 is SGHNT and CDR2 is YYREEE (reference sequence). The V end lost 4 bases, the J end lost 9 bases, and 17 bases lay between the germline ends. The CDR3, as DNA: TGTGCCAGCAGCCGCTCCTCCCCGAACGGTGAGCAGTTCTTC. Its translation: CASSRSSPNGEQFF.

CDR3 in amino acids: CASSIQGDSDTQYF. Written as DNA, the CDR3 is TGTGCCAGCTCCATACAGGGGGATTCAGATACGCAGTATTTT. This sequence joins TRBV18 and TRBJ2-3, with 8 bases fitting TRBD1. With 6 bases clipped from V and 4 bases from J, the junction kept 6 bases outside the gene matches. The CDR3 totals 14 residues. CDR1 is KGHSH and CDR2 is LQKENI in the germline V gene.